This is a list of T cell receptor beta chains from one sample in a study of post-analysis software for immune sequencing data. One entry per CDR3 protein results from TCRdb running MiXCR on the PCR reads. The sample has approximately 730,000 distinct CDR3 sequences, 46% seen once. Source material: blood. These receptors originate from a girl between 5 and 17 years old with multiple sclerosis. Each CDR3 is given with its conserved first and last residue.

v_call cdr3_length cdr3_aa
TRBV4-1 16 CASSQDPGQGGSPLHF
TRBV9 13 CASSVDPSSEQYF
TRBV4-3 15 CASSQEDQGAYGYTF
TRBV7-8 16 CASSLARREDYNEQFF
TRBV12-3/TRBV12-4 16 CASSSGLAGFGHEQYF
TRBV7-9 15 CASSPLEFSTDTQYF
TRBV6-6 13 CASSPSPGQVMYF
TRBV25-1 18 CASSPGINWVSSYNEQFF
TRBV12-3/TRBV12-4 14 CASSDSGRFNEQFF
TRBV7-3 17 CAGSPRSAAGGVHEQFF
TRBV10-3 14 CAISDGDLIYEQYF
TRBV5-1 15 CASSTGQGTWDEQFF
TRBV5-1 14 CASSLGASYYEQYF
TRBV4-2 13 CASSQRQGIEQYF
TRBV5-1 15 CASRGSESSYNEQFF
TRBV27 13 CASSSRQGFEQYF
TRBV27 16 CASSLVGLPYYNEQFF
TRBV20-1 13 CSGRDREVGIQYF
TRBV20-1 15 CSASGGLAGYNEQYF
TRBV20-1 11 CSARLAREQFF
TRBV7-2 16 CASSLGDSFGNSPLHF
TRBV7-8 15 CASSLNSRALYEQYF
TRBV13 12 CASSRTEKTQYF
TRBV11-3 14 CASSSSGGDYEQYF
TRBV20-1 14 CSAQDGRSSYEQYF
TRBV7-2 15 CASSLVGRRKHGYTF
TRBV28 11 CATWTGLSAFF
TRBV6-5 16 CASTETSGRLRNEQFF
TRBV7-3 15 CASSFTGTHRDEQFF
TRBV9 17 CASSFRTGDTSTDTQYF
TRBV15 17 CATSRAKHLAGGETQYF
TRBV5-1 16 CACSLSGAPSTDTQYF
TRBV20-1 19 CSARRVSGEAGPSTDTQYF
TRBV5-1 12 CASSFEFNEQYF
TRBV15 13 CATSRAGVYEQYF
TRBV15 12 CATSRESYGYTF
TRBV12-3/TRBV12-4 13 CASSHGVNQPQHF
TRBV27 14 CASSTGLRNQPQHF
TRBV20-1 12 CSPGQANNEQFF
TRBV5-1 17 CASSVTGTGTGNYGYTF
TRBV24-1 14 CATSVGTHQVGQYF
TRBV20-1 16 CSARGGGQGNNQPQHF
TRBV6-1 16 CASSGRKGGRHNEQFF
TRBV27 13 CATRLAGTDTQYF
TRBV5-1 16 CASSLGGGTYYNEQFF
TRBV6-5 16 CASSPRQGWPHTEAFF
TRBV7-8 15 CASSSRAGAQETQYF
TRBV20-1 15 CSARDPYGGGGEQYF
TRBV12-3/TRBV12-4 19 CASSEGYGLGSGGTDTQYF
TRBV20-1 17 CSAREGYTSGDPYEQYF
TRBV20-1 16 CSARDRWRQGGEKLFF
TRBV6-6 16 CASTQTSGRAIGEQFF
TRBV15 15 CATSKGLAEYREQFF
TRBV30 15 CAWSSATPGYNEQFF
TRBV7-2 15 CASSFTGGDNYGYTF
TRBV20-1 15 CSARGARPEPNEQFF
TRBV11-2 16 CASSPLALYNYNEQFF
TRBV5-6 16 CASSPQTGSATDTQYF
TRBV6-5 13 CASSPSPWTEAFF